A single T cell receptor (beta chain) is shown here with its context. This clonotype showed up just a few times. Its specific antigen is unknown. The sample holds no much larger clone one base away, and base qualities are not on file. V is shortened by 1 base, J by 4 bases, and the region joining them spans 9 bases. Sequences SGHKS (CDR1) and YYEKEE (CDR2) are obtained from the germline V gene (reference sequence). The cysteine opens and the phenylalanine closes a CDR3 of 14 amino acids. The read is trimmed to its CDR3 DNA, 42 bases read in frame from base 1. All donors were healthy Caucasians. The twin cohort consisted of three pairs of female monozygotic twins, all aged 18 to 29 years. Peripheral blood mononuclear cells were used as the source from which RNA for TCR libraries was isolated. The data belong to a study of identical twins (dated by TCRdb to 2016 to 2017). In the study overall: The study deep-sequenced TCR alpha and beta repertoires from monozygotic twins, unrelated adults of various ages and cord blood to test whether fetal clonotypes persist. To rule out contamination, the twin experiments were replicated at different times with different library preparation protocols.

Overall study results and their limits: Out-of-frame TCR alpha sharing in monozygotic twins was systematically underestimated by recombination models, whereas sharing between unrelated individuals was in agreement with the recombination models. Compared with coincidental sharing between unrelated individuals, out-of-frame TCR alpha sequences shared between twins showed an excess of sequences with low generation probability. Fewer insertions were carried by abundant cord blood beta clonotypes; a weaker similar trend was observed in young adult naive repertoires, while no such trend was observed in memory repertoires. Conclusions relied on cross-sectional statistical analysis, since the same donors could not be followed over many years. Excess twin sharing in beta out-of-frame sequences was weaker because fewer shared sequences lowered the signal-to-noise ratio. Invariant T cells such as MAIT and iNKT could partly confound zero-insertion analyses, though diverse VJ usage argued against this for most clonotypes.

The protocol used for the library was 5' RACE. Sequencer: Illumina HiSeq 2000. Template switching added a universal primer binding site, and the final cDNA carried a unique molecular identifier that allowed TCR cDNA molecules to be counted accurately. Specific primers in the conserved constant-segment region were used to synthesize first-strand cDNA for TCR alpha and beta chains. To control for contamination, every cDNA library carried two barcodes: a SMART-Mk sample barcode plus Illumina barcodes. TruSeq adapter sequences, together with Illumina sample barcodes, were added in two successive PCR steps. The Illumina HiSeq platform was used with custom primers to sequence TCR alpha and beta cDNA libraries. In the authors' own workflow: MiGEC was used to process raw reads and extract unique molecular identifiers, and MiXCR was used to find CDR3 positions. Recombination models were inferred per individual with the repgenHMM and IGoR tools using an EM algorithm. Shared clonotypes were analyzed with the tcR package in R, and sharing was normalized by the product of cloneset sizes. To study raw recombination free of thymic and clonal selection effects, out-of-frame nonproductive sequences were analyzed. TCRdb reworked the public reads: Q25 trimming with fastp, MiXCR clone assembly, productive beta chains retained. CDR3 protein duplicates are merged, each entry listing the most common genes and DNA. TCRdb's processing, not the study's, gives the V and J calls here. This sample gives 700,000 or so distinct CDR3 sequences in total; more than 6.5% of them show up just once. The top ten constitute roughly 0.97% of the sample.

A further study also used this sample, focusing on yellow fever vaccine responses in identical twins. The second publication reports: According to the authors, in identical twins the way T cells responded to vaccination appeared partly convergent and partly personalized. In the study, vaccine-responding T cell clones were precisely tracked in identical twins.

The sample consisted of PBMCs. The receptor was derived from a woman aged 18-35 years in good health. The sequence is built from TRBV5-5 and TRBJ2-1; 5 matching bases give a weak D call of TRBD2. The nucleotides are TGTGCCAGCAGCTTGATTAGCGCTTACAATGAGCAGTTCTTC. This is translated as CASSLISAYNEQFF.